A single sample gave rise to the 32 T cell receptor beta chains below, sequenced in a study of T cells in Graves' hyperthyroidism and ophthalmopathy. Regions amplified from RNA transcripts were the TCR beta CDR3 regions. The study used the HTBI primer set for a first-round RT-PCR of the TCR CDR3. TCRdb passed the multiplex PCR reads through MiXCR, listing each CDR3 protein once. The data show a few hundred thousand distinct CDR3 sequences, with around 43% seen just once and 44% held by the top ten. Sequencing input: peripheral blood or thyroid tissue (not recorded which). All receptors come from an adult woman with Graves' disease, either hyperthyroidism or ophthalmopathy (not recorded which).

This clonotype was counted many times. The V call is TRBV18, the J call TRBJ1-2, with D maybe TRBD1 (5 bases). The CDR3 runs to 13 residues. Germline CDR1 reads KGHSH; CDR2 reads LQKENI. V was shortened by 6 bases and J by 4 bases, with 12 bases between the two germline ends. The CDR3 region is CASSQRQSYGYTF. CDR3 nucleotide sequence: TGTGCCAGCTCCCAAAGACAGTCCTATGGCTACACCTTC.

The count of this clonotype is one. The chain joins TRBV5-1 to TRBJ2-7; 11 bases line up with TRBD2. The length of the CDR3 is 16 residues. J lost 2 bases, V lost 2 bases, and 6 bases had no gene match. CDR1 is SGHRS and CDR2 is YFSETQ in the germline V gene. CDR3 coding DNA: TGCGCCAGCAGCTTCTCCGGGACTAGCGGAACCTACGAGCAGTACTTC. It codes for CASSFSGTSGTYEQYF.

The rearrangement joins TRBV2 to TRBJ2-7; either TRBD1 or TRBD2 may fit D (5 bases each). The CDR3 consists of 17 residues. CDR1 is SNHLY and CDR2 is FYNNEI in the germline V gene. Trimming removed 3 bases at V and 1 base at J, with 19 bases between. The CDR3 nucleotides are TGTGCCAGCAGTGAGACACTCGGACGGGGCCTATCCTACGAGCAGTACTTC. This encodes CASSETLGRGLSYEQYF. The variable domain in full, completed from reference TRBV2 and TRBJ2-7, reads EPEVTQTPSHQVTQMGQEVILRCVPISNHLYFYWYRQILGQKVEFLVSFYNNEISEKSEIFDDQFSVERPDGSNFTLKIRSTKLEDSAMYFCASSETLGRGLSYEQYFGPGTRLTVT.

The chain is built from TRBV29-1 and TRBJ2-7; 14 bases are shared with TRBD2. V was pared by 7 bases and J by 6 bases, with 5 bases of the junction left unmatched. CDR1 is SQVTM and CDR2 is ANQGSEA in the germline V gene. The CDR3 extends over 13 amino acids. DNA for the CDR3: TGCAGCGCCGGGACTAGCGGGAGTGCCGAGCAGTACTTC. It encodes CSAGTSGSAEQYF.

The CDR3 protein is CASSTKAGGGYEQYF. In nucleotides, the CDR3 is TGTGCCAGTAGTACAAAGGCGGGGGGCGGATACGAGCAGTACTTC. The rearrangement links TRBV19 to TRBJ2-7; TRBD2 matches 8 bases. The CDR3 sequence is 15 residues long. Germline CDR1 and CDR2: LNHDA and SQIVND (reference sequence). J gave up 4 bases and V 4 bases, and 9 bases lay outside the gene matches.

The DNA of the CDR3 is TGTGCCAGCAGCGCGTGGACTGGGGCCAACGTCCTGACTTTC. Translating it yields CASSAWTGANVLTF. The chain uses TRBV9 and TRBJ2-6, with D hard to call. The V gene's germline CDR1 is SGDLS and CDR2 YYNGEE. The CDR3 runs 14 residues. V was clipped by 3 bases and J by 2 bases, with 6 bases between them.

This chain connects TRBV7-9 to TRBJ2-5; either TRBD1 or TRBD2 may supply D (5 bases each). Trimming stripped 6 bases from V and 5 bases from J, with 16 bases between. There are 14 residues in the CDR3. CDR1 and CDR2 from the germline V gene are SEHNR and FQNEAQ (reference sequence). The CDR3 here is CASRPVRWGETQYF. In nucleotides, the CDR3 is TGTGCCAGCAGACCAGTACGTTGGGGGGAGACCCAGTACTTC.

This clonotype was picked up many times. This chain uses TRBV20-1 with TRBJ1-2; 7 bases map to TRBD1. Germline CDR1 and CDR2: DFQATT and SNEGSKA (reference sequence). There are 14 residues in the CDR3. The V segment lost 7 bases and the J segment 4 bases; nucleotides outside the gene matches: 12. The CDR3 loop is CSVYRDSSSYGYTF. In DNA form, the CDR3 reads TGCAGTGTTTACCGGGACAGCTCTTCCTATGGCTACACCTTC.

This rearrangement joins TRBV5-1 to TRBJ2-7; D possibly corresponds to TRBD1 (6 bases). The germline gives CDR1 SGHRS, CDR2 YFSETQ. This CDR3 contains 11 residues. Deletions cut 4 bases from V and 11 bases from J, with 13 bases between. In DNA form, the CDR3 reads TGCGCCAGCAGCCAGGGCGCAGGGGAGTACTTC. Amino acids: CASSQGAGEYF. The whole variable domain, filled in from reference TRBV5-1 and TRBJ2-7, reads KAGVTQTPRYLIKTRGQQVTLSCSPISGHRSVSWYQQTPGQGLQFLFEYFSETQRNKGNFPGRFSGRQFSNSRSEMNVSTLELGDSALYLCASSQGAGEYFGPGTRLTVT.

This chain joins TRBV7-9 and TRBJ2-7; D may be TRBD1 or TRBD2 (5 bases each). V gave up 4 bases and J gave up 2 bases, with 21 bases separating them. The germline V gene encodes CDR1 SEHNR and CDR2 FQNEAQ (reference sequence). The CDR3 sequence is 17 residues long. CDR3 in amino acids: CASSSGRIRGGAYEQYF. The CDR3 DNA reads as TGTGCCAGCAGCTCGGGAAGGATCCGGGGCGGCGCCTACGAGCAGTACTTC. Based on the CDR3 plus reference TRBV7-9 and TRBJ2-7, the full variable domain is DTGVSQNPRHKITKRGQNVTFRCDPISEHNRLYWYRQTLGQGPEFLTYFQNEAQLEKSRLLSDRFSAERPKGSFSTLEIQRTEQGDSAMYLCASSSGRIRGGAYEQYFGPGTRLTVT.

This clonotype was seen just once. CDR3 region: CASSQEWGGTYEQYF. CDR3 nucleotide sequence: TGTGCCAGCAGCCAAGAGTGGGGGGGAACCTACGAGCAGTACTTC. J is TRBJ2-7 and V is TRBV14; 7 bases agree with TRBD2. The J segment lost 2 bases and the V segment lost 0 bases, leaving 4 bases of the junction unmatched. Germline V gives CDR1 SGHDN, CDR2 FVKESK. The CDR3 extends over 15 amino acids.

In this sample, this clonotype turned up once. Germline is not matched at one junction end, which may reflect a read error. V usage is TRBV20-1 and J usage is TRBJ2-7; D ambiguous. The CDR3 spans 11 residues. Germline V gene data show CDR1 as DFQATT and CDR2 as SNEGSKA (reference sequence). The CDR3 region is CSASTQFERYF. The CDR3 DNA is TGCAGTGCTTCGACTCAGTTCGAGCGGTACTTC.

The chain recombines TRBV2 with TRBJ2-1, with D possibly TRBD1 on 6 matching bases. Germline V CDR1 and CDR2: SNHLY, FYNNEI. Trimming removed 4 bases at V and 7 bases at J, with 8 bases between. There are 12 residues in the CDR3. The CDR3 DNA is TGTGCCAGCAGTGTAGGGGGAAATGAGCAGTTCTTC. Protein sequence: CASSVGGNEQFF.

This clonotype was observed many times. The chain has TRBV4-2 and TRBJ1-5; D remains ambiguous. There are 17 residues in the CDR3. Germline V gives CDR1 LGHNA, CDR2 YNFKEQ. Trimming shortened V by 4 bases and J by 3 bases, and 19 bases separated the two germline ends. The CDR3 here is CASSPVSTETVNQPQHF. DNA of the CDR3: TGTGCCAGCAGCCCAGTCTCAACAGAGACCGTCAATCAGCCCCAGCATTTT.

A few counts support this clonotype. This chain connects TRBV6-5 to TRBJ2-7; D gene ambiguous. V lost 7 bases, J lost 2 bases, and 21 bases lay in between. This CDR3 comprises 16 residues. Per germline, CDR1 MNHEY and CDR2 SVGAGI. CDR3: CASTPGGGIPTYEQYF. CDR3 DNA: TGTGCCAGCACCCCAGGTGGTGGAATACCTACCTACGAGCAGTACTTC.

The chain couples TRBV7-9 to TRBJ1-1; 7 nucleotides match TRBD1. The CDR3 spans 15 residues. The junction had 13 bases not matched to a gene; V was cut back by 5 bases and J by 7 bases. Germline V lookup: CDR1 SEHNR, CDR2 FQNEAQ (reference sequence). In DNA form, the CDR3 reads TGTGCCAGCAGCGTGGGGACAGCAAATATACTTGAAGCTTTCTTT. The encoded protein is CASSVGTANILEAFF.

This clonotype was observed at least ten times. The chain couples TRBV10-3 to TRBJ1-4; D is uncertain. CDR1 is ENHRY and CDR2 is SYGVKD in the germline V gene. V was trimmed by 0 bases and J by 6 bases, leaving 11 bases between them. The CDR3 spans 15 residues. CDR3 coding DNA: TGTGCCATCAGTGAGTCGACGGGAACGGATGAAAAACTGTTTTTT. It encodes CAISESTGTDEKLFF.

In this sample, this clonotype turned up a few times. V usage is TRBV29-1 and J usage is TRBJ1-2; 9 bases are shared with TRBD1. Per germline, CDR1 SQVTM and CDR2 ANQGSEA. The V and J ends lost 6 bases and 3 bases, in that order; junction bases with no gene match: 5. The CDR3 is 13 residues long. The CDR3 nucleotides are TGCAGCGTGGGGACAGGGCTTGACTATGGCTACACCTTC. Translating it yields CSVGTGLDYGYTF. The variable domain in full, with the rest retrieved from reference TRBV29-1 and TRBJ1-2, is SAVISQKPSRDICQRGTSLTIQCQVDSQVTMMFWYRQQPGQSLTLIATANQGSEATYESGFVIDKFPISRPNLTFSTLTVSNMSPEDSSIYLCSVGTGLDYGYTFGSGTRLTVV.

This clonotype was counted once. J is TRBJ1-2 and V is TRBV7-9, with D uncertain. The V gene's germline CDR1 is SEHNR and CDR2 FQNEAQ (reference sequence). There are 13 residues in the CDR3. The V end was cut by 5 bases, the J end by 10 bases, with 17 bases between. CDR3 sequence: CASSKDRKSDYTF. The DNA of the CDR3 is TGTGCCAGCAGCAAAGACCGGAAATCGGACTACACCTTC.

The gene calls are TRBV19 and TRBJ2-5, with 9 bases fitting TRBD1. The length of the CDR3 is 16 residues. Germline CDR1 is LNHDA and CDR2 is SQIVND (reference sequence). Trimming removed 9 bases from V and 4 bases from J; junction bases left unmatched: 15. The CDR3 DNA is TGTGCCAGCAATACCGGGACAGGGACATCGCGAGAGACCCAGTACTTC. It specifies CASNTGTGTSRETQYF.

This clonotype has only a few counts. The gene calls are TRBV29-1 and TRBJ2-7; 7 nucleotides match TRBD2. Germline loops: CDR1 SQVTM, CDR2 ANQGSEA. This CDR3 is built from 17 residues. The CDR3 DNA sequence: TGCAGTGCTAGAGTTGTATTAGGCGGGAGAACCCTCTACGAGCAGTACTTC. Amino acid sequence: CSARVVLGGRTLYEQYF.

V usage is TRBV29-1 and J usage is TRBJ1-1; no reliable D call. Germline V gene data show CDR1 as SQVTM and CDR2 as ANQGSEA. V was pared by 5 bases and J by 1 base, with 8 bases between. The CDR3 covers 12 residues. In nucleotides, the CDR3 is TGCAGCGTTTCCAAGACGAACACTGAAGCTTTCTTT. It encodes CSVSKTNTEAFF.

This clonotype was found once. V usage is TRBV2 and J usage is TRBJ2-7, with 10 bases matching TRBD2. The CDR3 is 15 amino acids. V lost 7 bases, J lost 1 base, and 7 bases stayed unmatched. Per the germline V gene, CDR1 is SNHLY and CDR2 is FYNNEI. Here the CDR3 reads CASTGLAGVSYEQYF. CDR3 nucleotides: TGTGCCAGCACAGGCCTAGCGGGAGTTTCCTACGAGCAGTACTTC.

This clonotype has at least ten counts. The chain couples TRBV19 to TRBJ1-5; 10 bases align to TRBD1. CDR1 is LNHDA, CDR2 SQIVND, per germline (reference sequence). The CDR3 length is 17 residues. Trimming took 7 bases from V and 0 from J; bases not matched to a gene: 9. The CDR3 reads CASTTTGGDYSNQPQHF. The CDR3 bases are TGTGCCAGTACTACGACAGGGGGCGACTATAGCAATCAGCCCCAGCATTTT.

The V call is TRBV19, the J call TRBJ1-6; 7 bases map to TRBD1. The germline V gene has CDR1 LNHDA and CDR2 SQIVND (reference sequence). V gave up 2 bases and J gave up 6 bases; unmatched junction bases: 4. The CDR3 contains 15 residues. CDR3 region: CASSISGTANSPLHF. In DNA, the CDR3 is TGTGCCAGTAGTATATCCGGGACAGCTAATTCACCCCTCCACTTT.

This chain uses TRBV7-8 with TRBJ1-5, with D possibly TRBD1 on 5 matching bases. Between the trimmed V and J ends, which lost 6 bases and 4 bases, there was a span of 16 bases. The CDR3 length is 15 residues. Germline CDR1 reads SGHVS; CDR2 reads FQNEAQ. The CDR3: CASRRGVIGNQPQHF. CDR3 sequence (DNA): TGTGCCAGCAGAAGAGGGGTGATAGGGAATCAGCCCCAGCATTTT.

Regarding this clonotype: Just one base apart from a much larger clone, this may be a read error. As DNA, the CDR3 is TGCGCCAGCAGCCAAGGGATGGCGGTGGAGACCCAGCACTTC. Its translation is CASSQGMAVETQHF. This rearrangement joins TRBV4-1 to TRBJ2-5, with D hard to call. Germline V gene lookup returns CDR1 MGHRA and CDR2 YSYEKL. The CDR3 extends over 14 amino acids.

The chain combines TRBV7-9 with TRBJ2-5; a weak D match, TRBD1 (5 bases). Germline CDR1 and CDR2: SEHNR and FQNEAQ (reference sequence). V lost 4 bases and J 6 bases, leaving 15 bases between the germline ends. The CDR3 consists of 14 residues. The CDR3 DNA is TGTGCCAGCAGCTCCCCGACAGAATGGAAGACCCAGTACTTC. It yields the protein CASSSPTEWKTQYF.

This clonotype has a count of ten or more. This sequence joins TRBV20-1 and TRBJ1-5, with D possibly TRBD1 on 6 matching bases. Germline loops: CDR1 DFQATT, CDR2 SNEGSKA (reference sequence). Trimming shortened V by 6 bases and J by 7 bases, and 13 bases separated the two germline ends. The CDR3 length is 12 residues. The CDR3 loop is CSAWDNLQPQHF. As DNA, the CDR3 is TGCAGTGCCTGGGACAATTTACAGCCCCAGCATTTT.

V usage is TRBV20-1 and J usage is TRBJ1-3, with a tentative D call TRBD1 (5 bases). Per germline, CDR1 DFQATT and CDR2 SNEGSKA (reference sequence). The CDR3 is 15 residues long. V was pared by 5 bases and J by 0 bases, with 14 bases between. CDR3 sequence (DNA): TGCAGTGCTGCCGACTGGGGCAGCTCTGGAAACACCATATATTTT. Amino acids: CSAADWGSSGNTIYF.

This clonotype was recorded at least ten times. CDR3 bases: TGCGCCAGCAGCCAACCCGGCCAGGGGGGCGAGCAGTACTTC. Protein: CASSQPGQGGEQYF. This chain joins TRBV4-1 and TRBJ2-7, with a tentative D call TRBD1 (7 bases). Germline V lookup: CDR1 MGHRA, CDR2 YSYEKL. The CDR3 has 14 residues. The germline V and J ends were trimmed by 2 bases and 6 bases, with 14 bases remaining between them.

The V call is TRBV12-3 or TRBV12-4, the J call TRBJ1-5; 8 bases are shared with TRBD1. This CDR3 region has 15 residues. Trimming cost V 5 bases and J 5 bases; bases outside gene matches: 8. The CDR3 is CASSPRTGFDQPQHF. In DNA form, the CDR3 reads TGTGCCAGCAGTCCGCGGACAGGGTTTGATCAGCCCCAGCATTTT.